This T cell receptor beta chain appears in the sequencing data of a study of cytomegalovirus exposure and HLA in healthy donors. Overall study findings and caveats: From TCR beta sequences, most subjects' HLA-A and HLA-B alleles were reportedly predicted accurately.

The primer mix had 60 Vbeta and 13 Jbeta primers. Sequenced by immunoSEQ multiplex PCR; TCRdb stores in-frame clones only, minus some. This table has 120,000 to 150,000 clones, over 60% appearing once. The CDR3 is made up of 16 amino acids. Germline V lookup: CDR1 LGHNA, CDR2 YNFKEQ. V was cut by 4 bases and J by 6 bases, with 21 bases left in between. This clone was seen only once. The antigen remains unidentified. The clonotype was recovered from a man in his forties or fifties in good health and CMV-seropositive. V usage is TRBV4-2 and J usage is TRBJ1-2, with D possibly TRBD1 on 5 matching bases. Sequenced sample: PBMCs. This CDR3 is CASSRLLGGSANGYTF. CDR3 coding DNA: TGTGCCAGCAGCCGGCTACTTGGGGGGTCTGCGAATGGCTACACCTTC.